The 18 T cell receptor beta chains below come from one sample, sequenced in a study of OX40 agonist ivuxolimab in advanced cancers. TCRdb's table, derived via immunoSEQ multiplex PCR, lists solely in-frame clones and lacks some. Of 80,000 or so clones in the sample, roughly 91% were seen once. Sequencing used CD4+ or CD8+ T cells sorted from blood, obtained in a trial of the OX40 agonist ivuxolimab. The source of these receptors is an adult with an advanced solid tumor such as melanoma, head and neck, liver or kidney cancer.

This chain uses TRBV7-9 with TRBJ1-2; possibly TRBD1 for D (5 bases). The V end lost 1 base, the J end lost 3 bases, and 9 bases lay between the germline ends. Germline loops: CDR1 SEHNR, CDR2 FQNEAQ (reference sequence). The CDR3 is 14 amino acids. This CDR3 is CASSLVSGDYGYTF. In nucleotides, the CDR3 is TGTGCCAGCAGCTTAGTGTCGGGGGACTATGGCTACACCTTC.

The V call is TRBV4-3, the J call TRBJ1-2; the match to TRBD1 covers 11 bases. The CDR3 consists of 15 residues. The germline V gene has CDR1 LGHNA and CDR2 YSLEER. Trimming removed 4 bases from V and 7 bases from J; junction bases left unmatched: 8. The CDR3: CASSPDRGLNGGYTF. In nucleotides, the CDR3 is TGCGCCAGCAGCCCGGACAGGGGGCTTAACGGTGGCTACACCTTC.

This chain connects TRBV4-1 to TRBJ2-7; tentatively, D is TRBD1 (6 bases). The germline V and J ends were trimmed by 3 bases and 5 bases, with 14 bases remaining between them. CDR1 is MGHRA, CDR2 YSYEKL, per germline. The CDR3 contains 14 residues. The CDR3 sequence is CASSHTGQSNEQYF. The CDR3 DNA sequence: TGCGCCAGCAGCCACACAGGGCAATCTAACGAGCAGTACTTC.

The V call is TRBV4-3, the J call TRBJ1-4; D is uncertain. The germline V gene encodes CDR1 LGHNA and CDR2 YSLEER. V gave up 0 bases and J gave up 2 bases, with 7 bases separating them. The CDR3 extends over 15 amino acids. CDR3 residues: CASSQDGVTNEKLFF. The CDR3 DNA reads TGCGCCAGCAGCCAAGATGGGGTGACTAATGAAAAACTGTTTTTT.

The chain has TRBV14 and TRBJ2-7; D may be TRBD1 or TRBD2 (5 bases each). CDR3 length: 16 residues. V was shortened by 4 bases and J by 2 bases, with 18 bases between the two germline ends. The germline V gene encodes CDR1 SGHDN and CDR2 FVKESK. In DNA, the CDR3 is TGTGCCAGCAGCCCCAACGAGGGGATACCTCCCTACGAGCAGTACTTC. Translated: CASSPNEGIPPYEQYF.

The chain is built from TRBV12-5 and TRBJ1-3, with D uncertain. Trimming removed 5 bases at V and 2 bases at J, with 10 bases between. The CDR3 has 14 residues. Germline CDR1 reads LGHNT; CDR2 reads FRNRAP. CDR3 residues: CASGLAYPGNTIYF. The CDR3 DNA sequence: TGTGCTAGTGGTCTAGCTTACCCTGGAAACACCATATATTTT.

This chain joins TRBV4-3 and TRBJ2-5; D tentatively fits TRBD1 or TRBD2 (6 bases each). CDR3 length: 17 amino acids. Trimming removed 4 bases from V and 4 bases from J, with 22 bases in between. Germline V gene sequence: CDR1 LGHNA, CDR2 YSLEER. In nucleotides, the CDR3 is TGCGCCAGCAGCCCCGGAGTGGGGGGCGGTGAGGGAGAGACCCAGTACTTC. Protein: CASSPGVGGGEGETQYF.

The chain uses TRBV13 and TRBJ1-4; no clear D gene. The CDR3 has 12 amino acids. The germline CDR1 and CDR2 sequences are PRHDT and FYEKMQ (reference sequence). Trimming removed 3 bases at V and 7 bases at J, with 6 bases between. The CDR3 coding sequence is TGTGCCAGCAGCTTTTTAGGTGAAAAACTGTTTTTT. Its protein is CASSFLGEKLFF.

This rearrangement joins TRBV11-2 to TRBJ1-1, with D hard to call. V lost 5 bases to trimming and J lost 1 base, with 14 bases between them. The CDR3 spans 15 residues. Germline V gene sequence: CDR1 SGHAT, CDR2 FQNNGV. In nucleotides, the CDR3 is TGTGCCAGCAGCCAGCGGAGCCTAGGGAACACTGAAGCTTTCTTT. Translation gives CASSQRSLGNTEAFF.

This sequence joins TRBV7-9 and TRBJ2-3; 8 positions match TRBD2. The CDR3 covers 16 residues. Germline V gives CDR1 SEHNR, CDR2 FQNEAQ (reference sequence). V was clipped by 4 bases and J by 2 bases; unmatched bases: 8. The CDR3 loop is CASSYYRGGPTDTQYF. CDR3 coding DNA: TGTGCCAGCAGCTACTACCGCGGGGGGCCCACAGATACGCAGTATTTT.

V usage is TRBV6-5 and J usage is TRBJ2-6, with D unclear. Trimming pared 7 bases from V and 0 bases from J, leaving 7 bases between. The CDR3 contains 14 residues. In germline, CDR1 is MNHEY, CDR2 SVGAGI. CDR3 nucleotides: TGTGCCAGCACCCCCCACTCTGGGGCCAACGTCCTGACTTTC. The encoded protein is CASTPHSGANVLTF.

This clone was picked up one time. CDR3 DNA sequence: TGTGCCAGCAGCTTAGAACGGGAGACCTACGAGCAGTACTTC. As protein: CASSLERETYEQYF. The J gene is TRBJ2-7, the V gene TRBV7-2; D is perhaps TRBD2 (6 bases). V was trimmed by 1 base and J by 2 bases, leaving 9 bases between them. CDR3 length equals 14 residues. Germline values: CDR1 SGHTA, CDR2 FQGNSA.

The V gene is TRBV9, the J gene TRBJ2-3, with 8 bases matching TRBD2. Per germline, CDR1 SGDLS and CDR2 YYNGEE. The CDR3 consists of 15 residues. V was pared by 0 bases and J by 0 bases, with 0 bases of the junction left unmatched. Here the CDR3 DNA reads TGTGCCAGCAGCGTAGCTAGCGGGAGCACAGATACGCAGTATTTT. Translated, it gives CASSVASGSTDTQYF. The full variable domain, its missing parts supplied by reference TRBV9 and TRBJ2-3, is DSGVTQTPKHLITATGQRVTLRCSPRSGDLSVYWYQQSLDQGLQFLIQYYNGEERAKGNILERFSAQQFPDLHSELNLSSLELGDSALYFCASSVASGSTDTQYFGPGTRLTVL.

V and J are TRBV4-1 and TRBJ2-3, with D hard to call. The CDR3 has 12 residues. Germline V gene lookup returns CDR1 MGHRA and CDR2 YSYEKL. V lost 1 base and J 7 bases, leaving 6 bases between the germline ends. The CDR3 DNA reads as TGCGCCAGCAGCCAAGGGTGGTATACGCAGTATTTT. Translation gives CASSQGWYTQYF.

The CDR3, as DNA: TGTGCCAGCAGCCCCACCAGCAATTCCTATAATTCACCCCTCCACTTT. It specifies CASSPTSNSYNSPLHF. V is TRBV7-9 and J is TRBJ1-6; D gene ambiguous. This CDR3 region has 16 residues. Germline values: CDR1 SEHNR, CDR2 FQNEAQ (reference sequence). V lost 5 bases and J lost 1, with 12 bases in between.

CDR3 sequence reads: CASSFDSLGNTEAFF. In DNA form, the CDR3 reads TGTGCCAGCAGTTTCGACTCGTTGGGGAACACTGAAGCTTTCTTT. The rearrangement links TRBV6-5 to TRBJ1-1; no clear D gene. Germline CDR1 is MNHEY and CDR2 is SVGAGI. This CDR3 has 15 residues. The V and J ends lost 4 bases and 1 base respectively, with 13 bases between them.

The chain recombines TRBV28 with TRBJ2-2; D unclear. There are 13 residues in the CDR3. Per the germline V gene, CDR1 is MDHEN and CDR2 is SYDVKM. Trimming left V 5 bases short and J 4 bases short, with 8 bases between. The CDR3 loop reads CASSPQSTGELFF. The DNA for the CDR3 is TGTGCCAGCAGTCCCCAGAGCACCGGGGAGCTGTTTTTT.

The chain couples TRBV9 to TRBJ2-1; D remains ambiguous. Deletions cut 4 bases from V and 10 bases from J, with 9 bases between. Germline V gene lookup returns CDR1 SGDLS and CDR2 YYNGEE. This CDR3 comprises 11 residues. The CDR3 sequence: CASSPGMEQFF. The CDR3 coding sequence is TGTGCCAGCAGCCCCGGAATGGAGCAGTTCTTC.